The 18 T cell receptor beta chains below were found in one sample sequenced in a study of shared T cell receptors in the human thymus. Sequenced by immunoSEQ multiplex PCR; TCRdb stores in-frame clones only, minus some. The sample yields some 720,000 clones, 85% to 90% seen once. Another study also made use of these data, one on human thymus T cells.

The sequenced sample was thymocytes. The receptors come from a boy less than two years old with a congenital heart defect.

The chain couples TRBV6-4 to TRBJ2-1; 14 bases map to TRBD2. Germline CDR1 reads MRHNA; CDR2 reads SNTAGT. Unmatched junction bases numbered 9, after V lost 3 bases and J lost 14 bases. There are 15 residues in the CDR3. In DNA, the CDR3 is TGTGCCAGCAGTGATACCCCGGGACTAGCGGGAGTTAAGTTCTTC. Translation gives CASSDTPGLAGVKFF.

The CDR3 region has the DNA TGTGCCAGCAGCCAAGTCCCCGCCCCGGCGGGCCCTTCTGTGAAGTTCTTC. It specifies CASSQVPAPAGPSVKFF. The genes are TRBV4-2 and TRBJ2-1; a possible D gene is TRBD2 (5 bases). The V gene's germline CDR1 is LGHNA and CDR2 YNFKEQ. CDR3 length equals 17 residues. V lost 1 base and J 14 bases, leaving 27 bases between the germline ends.

The chain uses TRBV11-2 and TRBJ1-1; 8 bases line up with TRBD1. The germline V gene has CDR1 SGHAT and CDR2 FQNNGV. V gave up 5 bases and J gave up 3 bases; unmatched junction bases: 8. The CDR3 sequence is 15 residues long. CDR3 DNA: TGTGCCAGCAGCGGCCACAGGGGGTGGGACACTGAAGCTTTCTTT. Protein sequence: CASSGHRGWDTEAFF.

This chain links TRBV7-2 with TRBJ2-7; 8 bases line up with TRBD2. With 5 bases clipped from V and 0 bases from J, the junction kept 6 bases outside the gene matches. The CDR3 covers 15 residues. Germline V CDR1 and CDR2: SGHTA, FQGNSA. The CDR3, as DNA: TGTGCCAGCAGCACTCGGACTAGCAGCTCCTACGAGCAGTACTTC. This sequence encodes CASSTRTSSSYEQYF.

This clone appeared a single time. The gene calls are TRBV4-1 and TRBJ1-1, with unresolved D. V was clipped by 0 bases and J by 8 bases, with 7 bases between them. The CDR3 is 12 residues long. Looked up from germline, CDR1 is MGHRA and CDR2 is YSYEKL. The CDR3 DNA is TGCGCCAGCAGCCAAGATCTCGGGGAAGCTTTCTTT. As protein: CASSQDLGEAFF.

V is TRBV6-1 and J is TRBJ2-7, with D possibly TRBD1 on 6 matching bases. Per the germline V gene, CDR1 is MNHNS and CDR2 is SASEGT. The CDR3 spans 13 residues. Trimming took 11 bases from V and 0 from J, leaving 14 bases between them. In DNA form, the CDR3 reads TGTGCCGTCAGCCGACAGGACTCCTACGAGCAGTACTTC. Protein: CAVSRQDSYEQYF.

The chain employs TRBV9 and TRBJ2-3; possible D gene TRBD2, 6 bases. Between the trimmed V and J ends, which lost 2 bases and 0 bases, there was a span of 10 bases. Germline CDR1 and CDR2: SGDLS and YYNGEE. This CDR3 spans 15 amino acids. CDR3 in DNA: TGTGCCAGCAGCGTCGGGACTGCAAGCACAGATACGCAGTATTTT. It codes for CASSVGTASTDTQYF.

The chain combines TRBV5-6 with TRBJ1-1; D gene unclear. The CDR3 consists of 16 residues. Germline CDR1 is SGHDT and CDR2 is YYEEEE. Trimming removed 4 bases from V and 0 bases from J, with 16 bases in between. Here the CDR3 reads CASSLLVARLNTEAFF. The CDR3 DNA follows: TGTGCCAGCAGCCTCCTTGTAGCGAGACTGAACACTGAAGCTTTCTTT. The full variable domain, its missing parts supplied by reference TRBV5-6 and TRBJ1-1, is DAGVTQSPTHLIKTRGQQVTLRCSPKSGHDTVSWYQQALGQGPQFIFQYYEEEERQRGNFPDRFSGHQFPNYSSELNVNALLLGDSALYLCASSLLVARLNTEAFFGQGTRLTVV.

As for this clone: A junction boundary mismatches the germline segment, possibly from a read error. This chain links TRBV7-9 with TRBJ1-1; possibly TRBD1 for D (5 bases). CDR3 length: 10 amino acids. Per germline, CDR1 SEHNR and CDR2 FQNEAQ (reference sequence). CDR3 sequence (DNA): TGTGCCAGCAGCTTTACGGACCGGGGGTTT. Translation: CASSFTDRGF.

CDR3 nucleotides: TGCGCCAGCAGCCAAAATGCTAGCGGGAGGGCAGATACGCAGTATTTT. It yields the protein CASSQNASGRADTQYF. V and J are TRBV4-3 and TRBJ2-3, with TRBD2 matching 12 bases. CDR3 length: 16 amino acids. Germline V gene sequence: CDR1 LGHNA, CDR2 YSLEER. J lost 4 bases, V lost 2 bases, and 4 bases had no gene match.

J is TRBJ2-1 and V is TRBV7-3; TRBD2 is a possible D gene (5 bases). The CDR3 spans 12 residues. Germline V CDR1 and CDR2: SGHTA, FQGTGA. V shed 8 bases and J shed 4 bases, with 9 bases lying between them. CDR3 region: CASPTGYNEQFF. The DNA of the CDR3 is TGTGCCAGCCCTACGGGGTACAATGAGCAGTTCTTC.

The chain links TRBV9 to TRBJ2-7, with TRBD1 matching 11 bases. V lost 4 bases to trimming and J lost 4 bases; unmatched junction nucleotides: 4. Germline V CDR1 and CDR2: SGDLS, YYNGEE. This CDR3 spans 14 amino acids. The CDR3 spells CASSPGDRGYEQYF. The DNA of the CDR3 is TGTGCCAGCAGCCCCGGGGACAGGGGGTACGAGCAGTACTTC.

The chain has TRBV5-8 and TRBJ2-5; 9 bases are a match to TRBD1. The germline V gene has CDR1 SGHTS and CDR2 YDEGEE. The CDR3 is 14 amino acids. J gave up 5 bases and V 4 bases, and 6 bases lay outside the gene matches. The CDR3 sequence is CASSIRDREETQYF. In DNA, the CDR3 is TGTGCCAGCAGCATCCGGGACAGGGAGGAGACCCAGTACTTC.

The genes are TRBV9 and TRBJ2-5; D is perhaps TRBD2 (6 bases). Germline values: CDR1 SGDLS, CDR2 YYNGEE. The ends were cut back, 4 bases at V and 3 bases at J, with 19 bases in the middle. The length of the CDR3 is 16 residues. The CDR3 loop reads CASSIYRDSTKETQYF. The CDR3 nucleotides read TGTGCCAGCAGCATCTACCGGGACTCAACTAAAGAGACCCAGTACTTC.

This clone was counted only a few times. This chain uses TRBV5-1 with TRBJ2-7; D gene ambiguous. V was clipped by 4 bases and J by 0 bases, with 14 bases between them. Germline V CDR1 and CDR2: SGHRS, YFSETQ. CDR3 length: 15 amino acids. CDR3 amino acids: CASSPNGDTSYEQYF. DNA for the CDR3: TGCGCCAGCAGCCCGAACGGAGATACCTCCTACGAGCAGTACTTC.

This chain joins TRBV6-4 and TRBJ1-5, with D maybe TRBD1 (6 bases). The CDR3 contains 14 residues. From germline, CDR1 is MRHNA and CDR2 SNTAGT. V gave up 10 bases and J gave up 7 bases, with 20 bases separating them. CDR3 sequence (DNA): TGTGCCATCACGGTAGGGGGATGTGGGCAGCCCCAGCATTTT. It codes for CAITVGGCGQPQHF.

CDR3 region: CAISEVLAGPYEQYF. The CDR3, as DNA: TGTGCCATCAGTGAGGTACTAGCGGGCCCTTACGAGCAGTACTTC. The chain is built from TRBV10-3 and TRBJ2-7; 9 positions agree with TRBD2. From germline, CDR1 is ENHRY and CDR2 SYGVKD. CDR3 length: 15 residues. The J segment lost 4 bases and the V segment lost 2 bases, leaving 6 bases of the junction unmatched.

The chain is built from TRBV2 and TRBJ2-7; possible D gene TRBD2, 5 bases. The V gene lost 4 bases and the J gene lost 2 bases, with 9 bases spanning the gap. Germline CDR1 is SNHLY and CDR2 is FYNNEI. The CDR3 runs to 13 residues. The CDR3 sequence: CASSGRGAYEQYF. For the CDR3, the DNA is TGTGCCAGCAGTGGACGGGGTGCCTACGAGCAGTACTTC.